A single sample gave rise to the 31 T cell receptor beta chains below, sequenced in a study of blood T cell repertoires in COVID-19. This table comes from immunoSEQ multiplex PCR, and its TCRdb copy is limited to in-frame clones, with some not included. The profile covers about 300,000 clones, with around 84% appearing a single time and 2.5% to 3% taken by the ten largest. The sample comprised PBMCs or T cells enriched from blood (not recorded which). The source of these receptors is a woman between 45 and 65 years old who had recovered from COVID-19.

There are a few counts of this clone. The V call is TRBV25-1, the J call TRBJ1-2; 9 bases are a match to TRBD1. CDR1 and CDR2 (germline): MGHDK, SYGVNS. The V and J ends lost 4 bases and 4 bases, in that order; junction bases with no gene match: 4. The CDR3 has 14 residues. CDR3 nucleotide sequence: TGTGCCAGCAGTGTAGGACAGGGGAGCTATGGCTACACCTTC. Translating gives CASSVGQGSYGYTF.

CDR3 coding DNA: TGTGCCAGCAGTGATCGGGACAGGGGGGCCTACGAGCAGTACTTC. It encodes CASSDRDRGAYEQYF. The genes are TRBV6-1 and TRBJ2-7; TRBD1 agrees at 11 bases. The germline CDR1 and CDR2 sequences are MNHNS and SASEGT. The trim removed 3 bases at V and 2 bases at J, leaving 3 bases unmatched. This CDR3 has 15 amino acids.

The chain couples TRBV9 to TRBJ2-1; 8 bases match TRBD2. Germline assignment: CDR1 SGDLS and CDR2 YYNGEE. This CDR3 comprises 15 residues. Trimming at V came to 0 bases and at J to 4 bases, leaving 3 bases not matched to a gene. The CDR3 protein is CASSVAAGEYNEQFF. CDR3 DNA: TGTGCCAGCAGCGTAGCAGCGGGAGAGTACAATGAGCAGTTCTTC.

V is TRBV28 and J is TRBJ2-7; weak D call: TRBD1 (5 bases). The germline gives CDR1 MDHEN, CDR2 SYDVKM. The CDR3 is made up of 12 amino acids. The V and J ends lost 7 bases and 4 bases respectively, with 11 bases between them. The CDR3 region is CASKAGLYEQYF. The CDR3 bases are TGTGCCAGCAAGGCAGGGTTGTACGAGCAGTACTTC.

The chain joins TRBV15 to TRBJ2-2, with 10 positions matching TRBD2. Germline V gives CDR1 LNHNV, CDR2 YYDKDF (reference sequence). This CDR3 region has 20 residues. With V trimmed by 0 bases and J by 3 bases, 13 bases remained unmatched. CDR3 protein: CATSREGAASGSPYTGELFF. DNA for the CDR3: TGTGCCACCAGCAGAGAGGGTGCGGCTAGCGGGAGCCCTTACACCGGGGAGCTGTTTTTT.

The chain is built from TRBV5-8 and TRBJ2-1; 7 positions match TRBD1. Germline trimming cut 4 bases from V and 6 bases from J; bases unmatched to any gene: 10. Germline V gene lookup returns CDR1 SGHTS and CDR2 YDEGEE. The CDR3 runs to 15 residues. The CDR3 loop is CASSTRRQGGNEQFF. The DNA for the CDR3 is TGTGCCAGCAGCACCCGAAGACAGGGTGGCAATGAGCAGTTCTTC.

This chain connects TRBV5-1 to TRBJ2-7, with 7 bases matching TRBD1. V lost 2 bases, J lost 5 bases, and 4 bases stayed unmatched. The CDR3 length is 13 residues. The germline CDR1 and CDR2 sequences are SGHRS and YFSETQ. CDR3 nucleotides: TGCGCCAGCAGCTTAGGGACAGCAAACGAGCAGTACTTC. This codes for CASSLGTANEQYF.

The table lists this clone with a few counts. J is TRBJ1-5 and V is TRBV4-1; the D is unclear. Trimming pared 4 bases from V and 1 base from J, leaving 14 bases between. Per the germline V gene, CDR1 is MGHRA and CDR2 is YSYEKL. CDR3 length: 16 amino acids. CDR3 DNA: TGCGCCAGCAGCCCCAAGAAAGTCCAGAGCAATCAGCCCCAGCATTTT. It specifies CASSPKKVQSNQPQHF.

The chain has TRBV6-5 and TRBJ1-2; 8 nucleotides agree with TRBD1. V shed 5 bases, J shed 4 bases, and the junction held 6 bases outside the gene matches. The CDR3 spans 14 residues. Germline CDR1 reads MNHEY; CDR2 reads SVGAGI. The CDR3 loop is CASSPGQVPYGYTF. The CDR3 coding sequence is TGTGCCAGCAGTCCGGGACAGGTCCCCTATGGCTACACCTTC.

The rearrangement links TRBV18 to TRBJ1-3; D not certain. The CDR3 runs 15 residues. Germline V gene sequence: CDR1 KGHSH, CDR2 LQKENI. Trimming cost V 4 bases and J 0 bases, with 10 bases left between them. The CDR3 loop is CASSLREISGNTIYF. CDR3 coding DNA: TGTGCCAGCTCACTCCGGGAAATCTCTGGAAACACCATATATTTT.

This sequence joins TRBV7-6 and TRBJ2-1; 8 nucleotides agree with TRBD2. This CDR3 region has 16 residues. Per germline, CDR1 SGHVS and CDR2 FNYEAQ. The V gene end was trimmed by 5 bases and the J gene end by 1 base; junction bases not matched to a gene: 7. DNA of the CDR3: TGTGCCAGCAGCCAGGGAGCGGGGGTTTCCTACAATGAGCAGTTCTTC. Residues: CASSQGAGVSYNEQFF. The full variable domain, its missing parts supplied by reference TRBV7-6 and TRBJ2-1, is GAGVSQSPRYKVTKRGQDVALRCDPISGHVSLYWYRQALGQGPEFLTYFNYEAQQDKSGLPNDRFSAERPEGSISTLTIQRTEQRDSAMYRCASSQGAGVSYNEQFFGPGTRLTVL.

This clone was found once. V is TRBV25-1 and J is TRBJ2-2, with D perhaps matching TRBD1 (5 bases). Germline loops: CDR1 MGHDK, CDR2 SYGVNS. The CDR3 length is 15 residues. V lost 8 bases and J 5 bases, leaving 18 bases between the germline ends. CDR3 region: CASSTARGRTGELFF. For the CDR3, the DNA is TGTGCCAGCTCGACCGCTAGGGGCCGAACCGGGGAGCTGTTTTTT.

V gene TRBV5-4 combines with J gene TRBJ1-5; the match to TRBD1 covers 9 bases. This CDR3 contains 15 residues. Germline V CDR1 and CDR2: SGHNT, YYREEE (reference sequence). After removal of 4 bases from V and 6 bases from J, the junction contained 8 bases not matched to a gene. CDR3 in amino acids: CASSLDRGVGQPQHF. The CDR3 nucleotides read TGTGCCAGCAGCCTGGACAGGGGCGTAGGTCAGCCCCAGCATTTT.

The CDR3 sequence: CASSSTRDEQYF. The CDR3 coding sequence is TGTGCCAGCAGTTCCACTAGAGACGAGCAGTACTTC. The chain joins TRBV6-5 to TRBJ2-7, with D possibly matching TRBD2 (5 bases). Germline CDR1 MNHEY, CDR2 SVGAGI. Trimming took off 4 bases at V and 5 bases at J, with 9 bases between the two ends. CDR3 length: 12 amino acids.

V usage is TRBV5-1 and J usage is TRBJ2-5; the match to TRBD2 covers 10 bases. This CDR3 is built from 15 residues. Germline values: CDR1 SGHRS, CDR2 YFSETQ. After removal of 4 bases from V and 4 bases from J, the junction contained 7 bases not matched to a gene. CDR3 loop: CASSGGLARGETQYF. CDR3 in DNA: TGCGCCAGCAGCGGGGGACTAGCGAGGGGAGAGACCCAGTACTTC.

V and J are TRBV11-2 and TRBJ1-2, with D possibly being TRBD1 (6 bases). This CDR3 region has 13 residues. The V gene's germline CDR1 is SGHAT and CDR2 FQNNGV. Deletions cut 0 bases from V and 7 bases from J, with 9 bases between. The CDR3 nucleotides read TGTGCCAGCAGCTTAGACAGGGGTCGTGGCTACACCTTC. Its protein product is CASSLDRGRGYTF. Supplemented by reference TRBV11-2 and TRBJ1-2, the full variable domain reads EAGVAQSPRYKIIEKRQSVAFWCNPISGHATLYWYQQILGQGPKLLIQFQNNGVVDDSQLPKDRFSAERLKGVDSTLKIQPAKLEDSAVYLCASSLDRGRGYTFGSGTRLTVV.

The chain combines TRBV19 with TRBJ1-1; D might be TRBD1 (6 bases). CDR3 size: 15 residues. With 7 bases removed from V and 8 bases from J, the gap between germline ends came to 23 bases. CDR1 LNHDA and CDR2 SQIVND come from the germline V gene (reference sequence). CDR3 sequence reads: CASNPPNGGAGEAFF. Written as DNA, the CDR3 is TGTGCCAGTAACCCACCCAACGGGGGGGCCGGGGAAGCTTTCTTT.

The chain uses TRBV2 and TRBJ2-7, with TRBD2 matching 9 bases. The germline gives CDR1 SNHLY, CDR2 FYNNEI. The CDR3 loop spans 15 amino acids. Losses at the gene ends were 8 bases for V and 4 bases for J; bases not matched to a gene: 12. CDR3 sequence (DNA): TGTGCCAGCTACCGACGTAGCGGGGGACCTTACGAGCAGTACTTC. Amino acid sequence: CASYRRSGGPYEQYF.

This chain uses TRBV5-6 with TRBJ2-3, with D possibly being TRBD2 (7 bases). Trimming took 3 bases from V and 6 from J, leaving 20 bases between them. The CDR3 consists of 16 residues. Germline values: CDR1 SGHDT, CDR2 YYEEEE. The CDR3 spells CASSSPRRGGVDTQYF. CDR3 bases: TGTGCCAGCAGCTCCCCCAGGAGGGGGGGGGTTGATACGCAGTATTTT.

This clone was seen just once. The CDR3 bases are TGTGCCAGTAGTATAGATGGGGCAGGGCTCACTGAAGCTTTCTTT. Protein sequence: CASSIDGAGLTEAFF. The chain carries TRBV19 and TRBJ1-1, with D perhaps TRBD1 (5 bases). This CDR3 comprises 15 residues. Germline CDR1 reads LNHDA; CDR2 reads SQIVND (reference sequence). Trimming cost V 0 bases and J 4 bases, with 12 bases left between them.

This chain uses TRBV4-1 with TRBJ2-7; 7 nucleotides match TRBD1. Germline CDR1 reads MGHRA; CDR2 reads YSYEKL. Unmatched junction bases numbered 10, after V lost 1 base and J lost 4 bases. This CDR3 is built from 16 residues. The CDR3 region is CASSQAPGTEVYEQYF. CDR3 DNA sequence: TGCGCCAGCAGCCAAGCCCCCGGGACAGAGGTGTACGAGCAGTACTTC.

The chain uses TRBV7-2 and TRBJ2-7; 16 nucleotides line up with TRBD2. This CDR3 has 18 residues. In germline, CDR1 is SGHTA, CDR2 FQGNSA. Trimming took 1 base from V and 5 from J; bases not matched to a gene: 8. CDR3 DNA: TGTGCCAGCAGCTTAGTTGGGACTAGCGGGAGGGCAGGCCACGAGCAGTACTTC. Protein sequence: CASSLVGTSGRAGHEQYF.

This sequence joins TRBV5-6 and TRBJ1-5, with a possible D match to TRBD1 (5 bases). Germline lookup yields CDR1 SGHDT and CDR2 YYEEEE. The length of the CDR3 is 13 residues. The germline V and J ends were trimmed by 4 bases and 5 bases, with 10 bases remaining between them. The CDR3 loop reads CASSQDRDQPQHF. The CDR3 DNA follows: TGTGCCAGCAGCCAAGACAGAGATCAGCCCCAGCATTTT.

The chain has TRBV19 and TRBJ2-5; 10 bases are a match to TRBD2. Germline V gene sequence: CDR1 LNHDA, CDR2 SQIVND (reference sequence). The CDR3 extends over 16 amino acids. Trimming took 3 bases from V and 5 from J; bases not matched to a gene: 9. The CDR3 protein is CASSMQLAGARETQYF. CDR3 nucleotides: TGTGCCAGTAGTATGCAGCTAGCGGGAGCTCGGGAGACCCAGTACTTC.

This clone was detected many times. This chain uses TRBV4-1 with TRBJ2-1, with D tentatively TRBD1 (5 bases). Germline V gene sequence: CDR1 MGHRA, CDR2 YSYEKL. Trimming removed 2 bases at V and 1 base at J, with 18 bases between. This CDR3 spans 18 amino acids. CDR3 sequence (DNA): TGCGCCAGCAGCCAACCTGGGATGGTGACAGCTTCCTACAATGAGCAGTTCTTC. Residues: CASSQPGMVTASYNEQFF.

V gene TRBV9 combines with J gene TRBJ1-1; D is ambiguous. The CDR3 loop spans 13 amino acids. The germline V gene has CDR1 SGDLS and CDR2 YYNGEE. V lost 2 bases to trimming and J lost 2 bases, with 7 bases between them. The CDR3 DNA follows: TGTGCCAGCAGCGTCATCCCCAACACTGAAGCTTTCTTT. Translation gives CASSVIPNTEAFF.

This clone has just a few counts. V gene TRBV18 combines with J gene TRBJ1-6; a possible D gene is TRBD1 (6 bases). V lost 3 bases, J lost 9 bases, and 24 bases lay in between. The CDR3 is 18 residues long. The germline V gene encodes CDR1 KGHSH and CDR2 LQKENI. The CDR3 sequence is CASSPSTWLGALGSPLHF. CDR3 coding DNA: TGTGCCAGCTCACCGTCAACTTGGCTGGGGGCGCTGGGTTCACCCCTCCACTTT.

J is TRBJ2-7 and V is TRBV10-3, with a possible D match to TRBD2 (6 bases). Germline CDR1 and CDR2: ENHRY and SYGVKD. Trimming cost V 3 bases and J 2 bases, with 17 bases left between them. This CDR3 region has 16 residues. In DNA form, the CDR3 reads TGTGCCATCAGTGAAGATGGTAGCGGAAGGACCTACGAGCAGTACTTC. Translated, it gives CAISEDGSGRTYEQYF.

The chain joins TRBV4-1 to TRBJ1-1, with a tentative D call TRBD1 (5 bases). Germline CDR1 is MGHRA and CDR2 is YSYEKL. This CDR3 has 15 residues. The V end lost 1 base, the J end lost 5 bases, and 14 bases lay between the germline ends. CDR3 region: CASSQGYRGRTEAFF. In DNA, the CDR3 is TGCGCCAGCAGCCAAGGTTATAGGGGCCGGACTGAAGCTTTCTTT.

In this sample, this clone turned up once. The chain is built from TRBV18 and TRBJ1-5, with 7 nucleotides matching TRBD1. The CDR3 sequence is 13 residues long. Per germline, CDR1 KGHSH and CDR2 LQKENI. The CDR3 sequence: CANSLGTDQPQHF. In nucleotides, the CDR3 is TGTGCTAACTCTTTGGGGACAGATCAGCCCCAGCATTTT.

Only one count was recorded for this clone. This chain links TRBV24-1 with TRBJ2-2; D is ambiguous. The germline V gene encodes CDR1 KGHDR and CDR2 SFDVKD. This CDR3 region has 15 residues. The germline V and J ends were trimmed by 10 bases and 0 bases, with 14 bases remaining between them. The CDR3 spells CATTAGSTNTGELFF. The DNA of the CDR3 is TGTGCCACTACCGCTGGCAGTACGAACACCGGGGAGCTGTTTTTT.